This entry concerns a single TCR beta chain. This entry comes from a study of blood T cell repertoires in COVID-19. Living in 24 US areas, the participants were between roughly 18 and 89 years of age. Cohorts were assigned according to the clinical history that participants reported. Before they entered the study, exposed participants had met a COVID-19 case within 2 weeks. This table comes from immunoSEQ multiplex PCR, and its TCRdb copy is limited to in-frame clones, with some not included. The table includes over 200,000 clones, 75% to 90% detected once. The CDR3 has 15 residues. The germline V gene encodes CDR1 MNHNS and CDR2 SASEGT. V trimming: 2 bases; J trimming: 2 bases; junction bases outside the gene matches: 3.

This rearrangement joins TRBV6-1 to TRBJ1-1; TRBD1 aligns across 9 bases. Sequencing input: PBMCs or T cells enriched from blood (not recorded which). The origin of this receptor is a woman aged 25-40 years who had been exposed to COVID-19. CDR3 nucleotides: TGTGCCAGCAGTGAATGGGGACAGGGCAACACTGAAGCTTTCTTT. As protein: CASSEWGQGNTEAFF.